This TCR beta chain appears in the sequencing data of a study of T cell repertoires in cytomegalovirus infection. Study as a whole: Both a matching HLA type and CMV infection were indicated by public TCR beta signatures.

One entry per CDR3 protein results from TCRdb running MiXCR on the reads. The table includes under 500,000 distinct CDR3 sequences, about 42% detected once. Trimming pared 2 bases from V and 0 bases from J, leaving 7 bases between. Germline assignment: CDR1 DFQATT and CDR2 SNEGSKA (reference sequence). The CDR3 is made up of 14 amino acids. Study observations and caveats: The cumulative frequency of public TCR beta families identified carriers of CMV plus the relevant HLA.

For this clonotype: The antigen remains unidentified.

This TCR was sampled from a human donor in good health (CMV status not recorded). Some clones in this sample may be carry-over from other donors' samples. The chain combines TRBV20-1 with TRBJ1-4; the D gene is possibly TRBD1 (5 bases). The source was cultured PBMCs, collected from culture after CMV antigen stimulation. The CDR3 nucleotides are TGCAGTGCTAGAAGGGGTGCAACTAATGAAAAACTGTTTTTT. Translated, it gives CSARRGATNEKLFF.